This TCR beta chain is from a study of T cells expressing NK-cell markers. TCRdb re-called the 5' RACE reads and catalogs CDR3 proteins one per entry, DNA excluded. The table lists about 550,000 distinct CDR3 sequences. Regarding the study as a whole: NKG2C+ dominant clonotypes from roughly 6 donors made up about 1.0-7.5% of CD8+ T cells.

On this clonotype itself: Antigen unknown.

The CDR3 loop spans 15 amino acids. This chain joins TRBV12-3 or TRBV12-4 and TRBJ2-7; TCRdb designates TRBD1, a call that cannot be tested without DNA. This clonotype originated in a man aged 18 to 29 in good health. The specimen was blood T cells: a sorted CD56 or NKG2C T cell subset, CD4+ or CD8+ T cells, or bulk PBMC T cells (not recorded which). CDR3 loop: CASSRNRDGNYEQYF.